One sample yielded the 21 T cell receptor beta chains listed below, sequenced in a study of CXCR3-negative and CXCR3-positive naive CD8 T cells. These TCRs' antigens remain unknown. TRB cDNA libraries were made by UMI-labeled 5' RACE. TCRdb re-called the 5' RACE reads and shows each CDR3 protein once, DNA omitted. This listing includes 140,000 to 150,000 distinct CDR3 sequences. Overall study results and limits: TRB CDR3s were more hydrophobic in CXCR3-positive than in CXCR3-negative naive cells.

The specimen sequenced was naive CXCR3+ CD8+ T cells from blood. Documented subset: CD45RO-CCR7+CD27+CD95- naive CD8+ T cells expressing CXCR3 (TNR3+). These receptor sequences come from a human donor in good health. Some clones in this sample may be carry-over from other donors' samples.

CDR3 sequence: CSVDQSRGAGETQYF. The chain employs TRBV29-1 and TRBJ2-5; the D call of TRBD2 rests on TCRdb alone, since no DNA is present to check it. The CDR3 has 15 amino acids. The V gene's germline CDR1 is SQVTM and CDR2 ANQGSEA.

The chain recombines TRBV15 with TRBJ2-3; the TRBD2 assignment by TCRdb is unverifiable without DNA. CDR1 LNHNV and CDR2 YYDKDF come from the germline V gene (reference sequence). The CDR3 loop spans 15 amino acids. The chain's CDR3 is CATSRDWGVADTQYF.

The rearrangement uses TRBV29-1 and TRBJ2-2. This CDR3 region has 14 residues. Germline V gives CDR1 SQVTM, CDR2 ANQGSEA. CDR3 protein: CSVESIPNTGELFF.

The CDR3 spells CASRWTGGSYEQYF. The V call is TRBV27, the J call TRBJ2-7; no DNA is available, so the TRBD1 call from TCRdb remains unchecked. Germline CDR1 reads MNHEY; CDR2 reads SMNVEV (reference sequence). The CDR3 totals 14 residues.

The chain recombines TRBV2 with TRBJ2-1; TCRdb designates TRBD2, a call that cannot be tested without DNA. CDR1 and CDR2 from the germline V gene are SNHLY and FYNNEI. CDR3 length: 15 residues. The CDR3 reads CASSSDWGEYNEQFF.

CDR3: CASNEDGTSGNEQFF. The chain employs TRBV7-2 and TRBJ2-1; the TCRdb D gene call, TRBD1, has no DNA to confirm it. CDR3 length: 15 amino acids. Germline loops: CDR1 SGHTA, CDR2 FQGNSA.

CDR3 in amino acids: CASSLRGITGELFF. V usage is TRBV7-2 and J usage is TRBJ2-2. There are 14 residues in the CDR3. Germline CDR1 reads SGHTA; CDR2 reads FQGNSA.

This chain links TRBV4-3 with TRBJ1-1. The CDR3 is made up of 13 amino acids. CDR1 and CDR2 from the germline V gene are LGHNA and YSLEER. The CDR3 here is CASSQGRHTEAFF.

This chain uses TRBV5-1 with TRBJ2-1; the TCRdb D gene call, TRBD2, has no DNA to confirm it. From germline, CDR1 is SGHRS and CDR2 YFSETQ. This CDR3 comprises 17 residues. The CDR3 here is CASSLGFRTSIYNEQFF.

The chain links TRBV7-9 to TRBJ2-1; the TCRdb call, TRBD1, lacks DNA for checking. The germline gives CDR1 SEHNR, CDR2 FQNEAQ (reference sequence). The CDR3 length is 12 residues. CDR3 amino acids: CASSLAGGEQFF.

The chain is built from TRBV5-8 and TRBJ2-7; without DNA, the TCRdb call of TRBD1 cannot be checked. CDR3 size: 13 residues. The germline gives CDR1 SGHTS, CDR2 YDEGEE. This CDR3 is CASSFDRGHEQYF. The full variable domain, completed using reference TRBV5-8 and TRBJ2-7, is EAGVTQSPTHLIKTRGQQATLRCSPISGHTSVYWYQQALGLGLQFLLWYDEGEERNRGNFPPRFSGRQFPNYSSELNVNALELEDSALYLCASSFDRGHEQYFGPGTRLTVT.

The chain couples TRBV7-2 to TRBJ1-2; there is no DNA to check the TCRdb D call of TRBD1. The CDR3 has 15 residues. Germline CDR1 SGHTA, CDR2 FQGNSA. The CDR3 protein is CASSLGGAAPYGYTF.

The chain is built from TRBV9 and TRBJ1-1; TCRdb's assignment of TRBD1 cannot be checked, as there is no DNA. The CDR3 has 16 residues. Germline V CDR1 and CDR2: SGDLS, YYNGEE. CDR3 region: CASNSGDRGSYTEAFF.

CDR3: CASRKSSGADTDTQYF. The chain has TRBV6-2 or TRBV6-3 and TRBJ2-3; TCRdb lists TRBD2, though no DNA is available to test this call. The CDR3 has 16 amino acids. The V gene's germline CDR1 is MNHEY and CDR2 SVGEGT.

This chain uses TRBV29-1 with TRBJ2-1; there is no DNA to check the TCRdb D call of TRBD2. Germline V gives CDR1 SQVTM, CDR2 ANQGSEA. CDR3 length: 14 amino acids. The CDR3 loop reads CSVPTSGRMDEQFF.

Here the CDR3 reads CASSQEPGQTTDTQYF. V and J are TRBV4-1 and TRBJ2-3; TCRdb picks TRBD1, but there is no DNA to check that call. Germline loops: CDR1 MGHRA, CDR2 YSYEKL. The CDR3 covers 16 residues.

J is TRBJ2-7 and V is TRBV7-9. CDR3 length: 13 amino acids. Germline V gene sequence: CDR1 SEHNR, CDR2 FQNEAQ (reference sequence). CDR3 amino acids: CASSLGVSYEQYF.

The chain recombines TRBV7-9 with TRBJ2-7. The V gene's germline CDR1 is SEHNR and CDR2 FQNEAQ (reference sequence). CDR3 length: 17 residues. The CDR3 loop is CASSSTLLVEGLYEQYF.

The J gene is TRBJ2-3, the V gene TRBV28; TCRdb calls TRBD2, which cannot be checked without DNA. Germline V gives CDR1 MDHEN, CDR2 SYDVKM. This CDR3 spans 15 amino acids. The CDR3: CASTPRGDAADTQYF.

This chain links TRBV7-2 with TRBJ2-1; TCRdb selects TRBD2, and the lack of DNA leaves this call unchecked. Germline CDR1 SGHTA, CDR2 FQGNSA. This CDR3 contains 15 residues. CDR3 in amino acids: CASSLLAGAYNEQFF.

The chain is built from TRBV6-5 and TRBJ2-1. Germline CDR1 MNHEY, CDR2 SVGAGI. CDR3 length equals 13 residues. CDR3 sequence reads: CASTLGPTNEQFF.